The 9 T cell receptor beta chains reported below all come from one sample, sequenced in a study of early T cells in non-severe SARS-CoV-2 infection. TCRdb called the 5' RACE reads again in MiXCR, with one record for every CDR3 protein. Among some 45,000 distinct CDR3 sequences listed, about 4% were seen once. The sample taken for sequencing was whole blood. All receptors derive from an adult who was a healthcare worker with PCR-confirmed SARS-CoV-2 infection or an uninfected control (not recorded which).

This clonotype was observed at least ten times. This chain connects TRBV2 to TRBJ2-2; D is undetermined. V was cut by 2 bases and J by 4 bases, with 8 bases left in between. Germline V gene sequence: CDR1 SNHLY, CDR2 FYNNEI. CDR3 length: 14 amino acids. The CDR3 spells CASSEYRSTGELFF. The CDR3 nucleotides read TGTGCCAGCAGTGAATACAGAAGCACCGGGGAGCTGTTTTTT.

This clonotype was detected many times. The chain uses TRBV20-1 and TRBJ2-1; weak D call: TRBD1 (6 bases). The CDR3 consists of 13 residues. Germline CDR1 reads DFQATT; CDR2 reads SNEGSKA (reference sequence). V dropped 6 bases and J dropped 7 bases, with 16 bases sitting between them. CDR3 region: CSAAIRGMNEQFF. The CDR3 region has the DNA TGCAGTGCAGCGATTAGGGGGATGAATGAGCAGTTCTTC.

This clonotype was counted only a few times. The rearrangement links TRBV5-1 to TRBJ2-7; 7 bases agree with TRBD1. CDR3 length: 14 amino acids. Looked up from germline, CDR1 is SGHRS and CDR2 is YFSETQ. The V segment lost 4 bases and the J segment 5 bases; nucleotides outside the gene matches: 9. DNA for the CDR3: TGCGCCAGCAGCACCATGTCACAGGGGAACGAGCAGTACTTC. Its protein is CASSTMSQGNEQYF.

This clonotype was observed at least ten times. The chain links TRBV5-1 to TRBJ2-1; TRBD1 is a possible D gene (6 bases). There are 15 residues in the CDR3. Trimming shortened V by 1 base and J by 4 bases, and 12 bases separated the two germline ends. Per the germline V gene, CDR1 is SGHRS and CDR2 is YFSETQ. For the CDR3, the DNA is TGCGCCAGCAGCTTGAGTGGGGACAAATACAATGAGCAGTTCTTC. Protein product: CASSLSGDKYNEQFF.

The CDR3 reads CASSDPGDNEQFF. The CDR3 DNA reads TGTGCCAGCAGTGATCCAGGGGACAATGAGCAGTTCTTC. The chain links TRBV25-1 to TRBJ2-1; TRBD1 is a possible D gene (6 bases). Between the trimmed V and J ends, which lost 3 bases and 5 bases, there was a span of 8 bases. Germline CDR1 and CDR2: MGHDK and SYGVNS. The CDR3 length is 13 residues.

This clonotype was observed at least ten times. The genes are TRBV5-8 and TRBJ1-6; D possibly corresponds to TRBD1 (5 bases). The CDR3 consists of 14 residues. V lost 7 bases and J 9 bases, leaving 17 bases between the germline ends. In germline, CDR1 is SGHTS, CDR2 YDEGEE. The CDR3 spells CASAQGGRGSPLHF. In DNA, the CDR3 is TGTGCCAGCGCCCAAGGCGGGAGGGGTTCACCCCTCCACTTT.

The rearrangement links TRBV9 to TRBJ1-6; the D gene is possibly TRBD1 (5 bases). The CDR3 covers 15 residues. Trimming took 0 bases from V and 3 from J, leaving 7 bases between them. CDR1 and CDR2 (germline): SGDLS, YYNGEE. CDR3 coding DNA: TGTGCCAGCAGCGTAGCGGGGGTCTATAATTCACCCCTCCACTTT. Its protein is CASSVAGVYNSPLHF.

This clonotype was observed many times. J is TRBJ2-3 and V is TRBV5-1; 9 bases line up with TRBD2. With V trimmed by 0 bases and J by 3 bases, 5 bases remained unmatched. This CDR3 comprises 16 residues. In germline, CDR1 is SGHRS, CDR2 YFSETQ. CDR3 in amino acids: CASSLAPAGGTDTQYF. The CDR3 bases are TGCGCCAGCAGCTTGGCCCCAGCGGGAGGAACAGATACGCAGTATTTT. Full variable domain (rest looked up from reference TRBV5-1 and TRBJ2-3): KAGVTQTPRYLIKTRGQQVTLSCSPISGHRSVSWYQQTPGQGLQFLFEYFSETQRNKGNFPGRFSGRQFSNSRSEMNVSTLELGDSALYLCASSLAPAGGTDTQYFGPGTRLTVL.

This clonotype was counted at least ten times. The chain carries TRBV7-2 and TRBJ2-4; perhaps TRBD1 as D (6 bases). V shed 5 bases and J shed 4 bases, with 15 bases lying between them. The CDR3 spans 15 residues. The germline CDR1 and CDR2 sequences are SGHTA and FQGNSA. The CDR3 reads CASSQGPWGKNIQYF. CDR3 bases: TGTGCCAGCAGCCAGGGGCCCTGGGGTAAAAACATTCAGTACTTC. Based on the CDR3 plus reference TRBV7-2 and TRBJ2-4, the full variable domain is GAGVSQSPSNKVTEKGKDVELRCDPISGHTALYWYRQSLGQGLEFLIYFQGNSAPDKSGLPSDRFSAERTGGSVSTLTIQRTQQEDSAVYLCASSQGPWGKNIQYFGAGTRLSVL.